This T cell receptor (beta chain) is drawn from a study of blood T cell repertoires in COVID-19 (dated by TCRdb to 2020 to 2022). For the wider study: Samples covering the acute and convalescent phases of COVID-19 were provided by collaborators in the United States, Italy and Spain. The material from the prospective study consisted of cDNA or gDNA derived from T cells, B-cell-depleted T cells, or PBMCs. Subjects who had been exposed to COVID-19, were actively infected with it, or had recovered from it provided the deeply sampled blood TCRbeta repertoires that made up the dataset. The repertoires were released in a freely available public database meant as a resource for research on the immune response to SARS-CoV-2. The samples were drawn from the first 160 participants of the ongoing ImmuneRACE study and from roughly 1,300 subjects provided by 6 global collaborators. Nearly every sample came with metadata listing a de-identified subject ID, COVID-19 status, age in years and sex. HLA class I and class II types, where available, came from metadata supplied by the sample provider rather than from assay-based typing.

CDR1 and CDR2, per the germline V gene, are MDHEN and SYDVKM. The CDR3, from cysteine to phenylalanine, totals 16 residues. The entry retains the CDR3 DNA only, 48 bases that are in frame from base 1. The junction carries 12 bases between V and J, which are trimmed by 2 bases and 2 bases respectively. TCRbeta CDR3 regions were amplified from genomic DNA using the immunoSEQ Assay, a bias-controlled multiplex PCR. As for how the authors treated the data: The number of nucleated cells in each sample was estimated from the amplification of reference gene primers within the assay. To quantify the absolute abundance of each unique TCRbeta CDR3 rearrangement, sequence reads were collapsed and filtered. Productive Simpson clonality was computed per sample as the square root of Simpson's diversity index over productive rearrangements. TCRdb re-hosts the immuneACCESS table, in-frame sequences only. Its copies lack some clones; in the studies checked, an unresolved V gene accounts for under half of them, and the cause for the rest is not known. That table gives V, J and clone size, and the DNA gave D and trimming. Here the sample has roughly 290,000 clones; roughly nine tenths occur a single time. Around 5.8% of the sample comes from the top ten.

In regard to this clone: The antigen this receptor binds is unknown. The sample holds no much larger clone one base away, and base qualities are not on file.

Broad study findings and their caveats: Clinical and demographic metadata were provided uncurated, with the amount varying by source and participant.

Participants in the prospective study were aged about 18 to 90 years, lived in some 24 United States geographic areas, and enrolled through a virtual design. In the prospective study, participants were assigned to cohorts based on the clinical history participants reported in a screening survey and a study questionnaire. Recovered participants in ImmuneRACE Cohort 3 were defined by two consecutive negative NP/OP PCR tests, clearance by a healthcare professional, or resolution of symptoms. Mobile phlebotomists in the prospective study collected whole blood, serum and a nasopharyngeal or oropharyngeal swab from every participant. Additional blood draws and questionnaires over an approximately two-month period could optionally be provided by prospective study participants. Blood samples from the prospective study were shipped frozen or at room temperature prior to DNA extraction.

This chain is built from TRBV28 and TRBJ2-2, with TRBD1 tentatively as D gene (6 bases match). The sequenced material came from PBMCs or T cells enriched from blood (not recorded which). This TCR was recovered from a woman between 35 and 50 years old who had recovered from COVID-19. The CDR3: CASSLGQGSNTGELFF. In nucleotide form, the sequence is TGTGCCAGCAGTTTAGGGCAGGGGAGTAACACCGGGGAGCTGTTTTTT.